Listed below are T cell receptor beta chains from one sample, sequenced in a study of blood T cell repertoires in COVID-19. Assay: immunoSEQ multiplex PCR; the TCRdb copy retains only in-frame clones and omits some. This sample has tens of thousands of clones; about 77% occur once, and the top ten carry 25% to 40%. Specimen: peripheral blood. These receptors all stem from a human donor in a cohort sampled during active COVID-19. The CDR3 runs from the conserved cysteine through the conserved F or W. A D gene is named only where the DNA matches it firmly. Expanded clones get a size class; other rows say once, few or many, or leave the size out.

v_gene	j_gene	abundance	d_gene	CDR3aa	CDR3nt
TRBV10-2	TRBJ1-6	.	.	CASSETYGGHSPLHF	TGCGCCAGCAGCGAGACTTACGGGGGACATTCACCCCTCCACTTT
TRBV7-9	TRBJ1-1	.	.	CASSFEGQGPTEAFF	TGTGCCAGCAGCTTCGAGGGGCAGGGGCCGACAGAAGCTTTCTTT
TRBV10-1	TRBJ1-3	.	.	CASSEASANTIYF	TGCGCCAGCAGTGAGGCCAGCGCAAACACCATATATTTT
TRBV4-1	TRBJ2-1	.	TRBD1	CASSQDGTDYNEQFF	TGCGCCAGCAGCCAAGACGGGACAGACTACAATGAGCAGTTCTTC
TRBV6-1	TRBJ1-2	.	TRBD1	CASSDGQGASYTF	TGTGCCAGCAGTGATGGGCAGGGGGCAAGCTACACCTTC
TRBV6-2/TRBV6-3	TRBJ2-1	.	TRBD1	CASSQGQATNEQFF	TGTGCCAGCAGTCAAGGACAGGCCACCAATGAGCAGTTCTTC
TRBV10-3	TRBJ2-1	.	.	CAISPRSGTTYNEQFF	TGTGCCATCAGTCCCCGTAGCGGAACGACCTACAATGAGCAGTTCTTC
TRBV28	TRBJ1-2	.	.	CASSQDTVRSAHYGYTF	TGTGCCAGCAGTCAGGACACTGTGAGGTCTGCTCACTATGGCTACACCTTC
TRBV5-1	TRBJ1-2	many	.	CASSYTDYGYTF	TGCGCCAGCAGCTATACAGACTATGGCTACACCTTC
TRBV5-1	TRBJ2-1	.	TRBD2	CASSPGTSGHNEQFF	TGCGCCAGCAGCCCCGGGACTAGCGGACACAATGAGCAGTTCTTC
TRBV7-9	TRBJ2-3	.	.	CASSLQATDTQYF	TGTGCCAGCAGCTTACAGGCGACAGATACGCAGTATTTT
TRBV4-3	TRBJ2-3	.	TRBD2	CASSQDLAGGMMQYF	TGCGCCAGCAGCCAAGATTTAGCGGGGGGAATGATGCAGTATTTT
TRBV29-1	TRBJ1-2	.	TRBD1	CSVSRDRGSGYTF	TGCAGCGTTTCCCGGGACAGGGGGTCTGGCTACACCTTC
TRBV9	TRBJ2-1	.	.	CASSVGFRNNEQFF	TGTGCCAGCAGCGTAGGTTTTAGAAACAATGAGCAGTTCTTC
TRBV19	TRBJ1-3	.	.	CASSVTGSGNTIYF	TGTGCCAGTAGTGTGACAGGCTCTGGAAACACCATATATTTT
TRBV28	TRBJ1-3	.	.	CASIFNAGNTIYF	TGTGCCAGCATCTTTAATGCTGGAAACACCATATATTTT
TRBV18	TRBJ1-1	.	.	CASSPFSGQNTEAFF	TGTGCCAGCTCACCATTTAGCGGACAGAACACTGAAGCTTTCTTT
TRBV10-3	TRBJ1-5	.	TRBD1	CAISEGQGAGQPQHF	TGTGCCATCAGTGAGGGACAGGGGGCAGGGCAGCCCCAGCATTTT
TRBV11-3	TRBJ1-1	once	TRBD1	CASSKSGTDSNTEAFF	TGTGCCAGCAGCAAATCCGGGACAGATTCGAACACTGAAGCTTTCTTT
TRBV12-3/TRBV12-4	TRBJ2-3	.	.	CASSFTGTDTQYF	TGTGCCAGCAGTTTTACAGGCACAGATACGCAGTATTTT
TRBV7-9	TRBJ2-1	.	.	CASSTRGYNEQFF	TGTGCCAGCAGCACCCGCGGCTACAATGAGCAGTTCTTC
TRBV7-8	TRBJ2-1	.	.	CASSPTLGAYNEQFF	TGTGCCAGCAGCCCCACACTGGGGGCTTACAATGAGCAGTTCTTC
TRBV10-3	TRBJ1-4	once	.	CAISEEGRATNEKLFF	TGTGCCATCAGTGAGGAGGGGAGGGCAACTAATGAAAAACTGTTTTTT
TRBV4-1	TRBJ2-6	.	TRBD1	CASRTGEGANVLTF	TGCGCCAGCAGAACAGGGGAAGGGGCCAACGTCCTGACTTTC
TRBV7-9	TRBJ2-2	few	TRBD1	CASSGGPGGDTGELFF	TGTGCCAGCAGCGGAGGCCCAGGGGGCGACACCGGGGAGCTGTTTTTT
TRBV23-1	TRBJ2-4	.	.	CASSQSLAKNIQYF	TGCGCCAGCAGTCAGAGTCTAGCCAAAAACATTCAGTACTTC
TRBV6-1	TRBJ1-2	.	.	CASSEWADNYGYTF	TGTGCCAGCAGTGAATGGGCTGATAACTATGGCTACACCTTC
TRBV24-1	TRBJ1-2	.	.	CATSDTSYGYTF	TGTGCCACCAGTGATACATCCTATGGCTACACCTTC
TRBV28	TRBJ2-7	.	.	CASSQATVTYEQYF	TGTGCCAGCAGCCAGGCAACAGTCACCTACGAGCAGTACTTC
TRBV12-3/TRBV12-4	TRBJ1-2	.	.	CASSLDTRGGYTF	TGTGCCAGCAGTTTAGACACCCGGGGGGGCTACACCTTC
TRBV13	TRBJ1-2	.	TRBD1	CASTRGTGRHGYTF	TGTGCCAGCACCCGCGGGACAGGGCGGCATGGCTACACCTTC
TRBV29-1	TRBJ2-7	few	TRBD2	CSVGPGLAGGSSSYEQYF	TGCAGCGTTGGCCCGGGACTAGCGGGAGGGTCTAGCTCCTACGAGCAGTACTTC
TRBV28	TRBJ2-7	.	.	CASSFQTYEQYF	TGTGCCAGCAGTTTCCAGACCTACGAGCAGTACTTC
TRBV12-2	TRBJ2-3	.	.	CASRLENSAGDASTDTQYF	TGTGCAAGTCGCTTAGAAAACTCGGCGGGCGATGCTAGCACAGATACGCAGTATTTT
TRBV2	TRBJ2-1	once	.	CASREDYYSYNEQFF	TGTGCCAGCAGAGAAGACTACTACTCCTACAATGAGCAGTTCTTC
TRBV11-2	TRBJ2-2	once	.	CASSLDLGAPINTGELFF	TGTGCCAGCAGCTTAGATTTGGGGGCCCCCATAAACACCGGGGAGCTGTTTTTT
TRBV3-1/TRBV3-2	TRBJ2-6	once	.	CASSPDSSGANVLTF	TGTGCCAGCAGCCCAGATAGCTCTGGGGCCAACGTCCTGACTTTC
TRBV7-9	TRBJ2-1	.	.	CASSFPSRPLFF	TGTGCCAGCAGCTTCCCTAGCCGGCCTCTGTTCTTC
TRBV6-5	TRBJ1-2	.	.	CASSYSGGSKDYGYTF	TGTGCCAGCAGTTACTCGGGGGGTTCGAAGGACTATGGCTACACCTTC
TRBV4-1	TRBJ2-3	few	.	CASSQAGGRVTDTQYF	TGCGCCAGCAGCCAAGCAGGGGGGCGGGTGACAGATACGCAGTATTTT
TRBV5-4	TRBJ2-3	.	.	CASSTSTLGLSTDTQYF	TGTGCCAGCAGCACAAGCACCCTTGGACTTAGCACAGATACGCAGTATTTT
TRBV7-9	TRBJ1-4	once	TRBD1	CASSPDRGGEKLFF	TGTGCCAGCAGCCCAGACAGGGGTGGTGAAAAACTGTTTTTT
TRBV6-6	TRBJ2-3	.	TRBD2	CASSTSGDEGTQYF	TGTGCCAGCAGTACTAGCGGAGACGAGGGGACGCAGTATTTT
TRBV6-2/TRBV6-3	TRBJ2-7	.	.	CASSFFSRVTDEQYF	TGTGCCAGCAGTTTCTTTAGCAGGGTTACGGACGAGCAGTACTTC
TRBV7-2	TRBJ2-1	.	.	CASSLLEGGFGSYNEQFF	TGTGCCAGCAGCTTACTCGAAGGAGGTTTTGGCTCCTACAATGAGCAGTTCTTC
TRBV6-5	TRBJ2-7	.	TRBD1	CASRLGQGYEQYF	TGTGCCAGCAGACTTGGACAGGGCTACGAGCAGTACTTC
TRBV6-1	TRBJ1-2	.	.	CASSEPGHIYGYTF	TGTGCCAGCAGTGAACCGGGACATATCTATGGCTACACCTTC
TRBV11-3	TRBJ2-5	.	.	CASSPNRVAETQYF	TGTGCCAGCAGCCCCAACAGGGTCGCAGAGACCCAGTACTTC
TRBV18	TRBJ1-4	.	TRBD1	CASSPRTGGTNEKLFF	TGTGCCAGCTCACCCCGCACAGGGGGAACTAATGAAAAACTGTTTTTT